A single sample gave rise to the 32 T cell receptor beta chains below, sequenced in a study of blood T cells in healthy people across ages. Next came a second PCR, run for roughly 6 to 11 cycles, which used a sample-barcoded 5' primer along with a J-beta primer mix. TCRdb reanalysed the 5' RACE reads using MiXCR and keeps one entry per CDR3 protein. Seen here are about 1.4 million distinct CDR3 sequences, approximately 59% observed once, and the top ten hold approximately 7%. Sequencing used blood. The source is a man between 18 and 29 years old in good health.

In its sample, this clonotype was seen a few times. The rearrangement uses TRBV29-1 and TRBJ1-4; D unresolved. The CDR3 contains 12 residues. V dropped 3 bases and J dropped 11 bases, with 13 bases sitting between them. The germline gives CDR1 SQVTM, CDR2 ANQGSEA. In DNA, the CDR3 is TGCAGCGTTGAGTCCCCCGGTAGGAAACTGTTTTTT. As protein: CSVESPGRKLFF.

The chain couples TRBV4-1 to TRBJ2-3, with D perhaps TRBD2 (6 bases). The CDR3 spans 16 residues. V lost 4 bases and J 3 bases, leaving 17 bases between the germline ends. Germline V CDR1 and CDR2: MGHRA, YSYEKL. The CDR3 reads CASSPAASVLTDTQYF. In DNA form, the CDR3 reads TGCGCCAGCAGCCCGGCCGCTAGCGTTCTGACAGATACGCAGTATTTT.

The chain uses TRBV29-1 and TRBJ2-1, with TRBD2 matching 16 bases. Germline V CDR1 and CDR2: SQVTM, ANQGSEA. This CDR3 spans 17 amino acids. The ends lost 3 bases at V and 4 bases at J; junction bases unmatched: 6. CDR3 coding DNA: TGCAGCGTTGACCCCGGGGGACTAGCGGGGGGGTACAATGAGCAGTTCTTC. Translation: CSVDPGGLAGGYNEQFF.

This rearrangement joins TRBV12-3 or TRBV12-4 to TRBJ1-2; TRBD1 aligns across 9 bases. This CDR3 has 14 amino acids. V gave up 6 bases and J gave up 7 bases; unmatched junction bases: 9. The CDR3 sequence is CASSPDRGWSGYTF. For the CDR3, the DNA is TGTGCCAGCAGCCCGGACAGGGGATGGAGTGGCTACACCTTC.

CDR3 in amino acids: CSVVGQARGEQYF. In DNA form, the CDR3 reads TGCAGCGTTGTTGGGCAGGCCAGGGGGGAGCAGTACTTC. The rearrangement links TRBV29-1 to TRBJ2-7; 7 nucleotides align to TRBD1. The V and J ends lost 4 bases and 7 bases, in that order; junction bases with no gene match: 10. Germline-derived CDR1 and CDR2 are SQVTM and ANQGSEA. The length of the CDR3 is 13 residues.

The CDR3 region has the DNA TGTGCCAGCAGTGACCCCTTTCAAGAGACCCAGTACTTC. It encodes CASSDPFQETQYF. This chain connects TRBV6-1 to TRBJ2-5; D remains ambiguous. The CDR3 spans 13 residues. CDR1 is MNHNS, CDR2 SASEGT, per germline. Between the trimmed V and J ends, which lost 3 bases and 2 bases, there was a span of 7 bases.

The gene calls are TRBV4-3 and TRBJ2-3; the match to TRBD2 covers 11 bases. The CDR3 spans 19 residues. Trimming took 0 bases from V and 2 from J; bases not matched to a gene: 10. The germline CDR1 and CDR2 sequences are LGHNA and YSLEER. CDR3 region: CASSQDVVLAGGITDTQYF. CDR3 sequence (DNA): TGCGCCAGCAGCCAAGATGTGGTCCTAGCGGGGGGAATCACAGATACGCAGTATTTT.

By its share, this clonotype is medium-sized. This rearrangement joins TRBV20-1 to TRBJ1-2; D is ambiguous. The CDR3 runs to 13 residues. The germline CDR1 and CDR2 sequences are DFQATT and SNEGSKA (reference sequence). The germline V and J ends were trimmed by 5 bases and 3 bases, with 13 bases remaining between them. CDR3 region: CSARGDVDYGYTF. CDR3 bases: TGCAGTGCTCGAGGAGATGTGGACTATGGCTACACCTTC.

This chain links TRBV29-1 with TRBJ2-2, with TRBD1 matching 10 bases. Germline V gene lookup returns CDR1 SQVTM and CDR2 ANQGSEA. Trimming at V came to 6 bases and at J to 7 bases, leaving 5 bases not matched to a gene. The CDR3 is 13 residues long. The CDR3 DNA is TGCAGCGTCGGGACAGGGGCGATCGGGGAGCTGTTTTTT. This codes for CSVGTGAIGELFF.

This clonotype was seen more than once but under ten times. The rearrangement joins TRBV4-1 to TRBJ2-7; D is uncertain. Germline V gene data show CDR1 as MGHRA and CDR2 as YSYEKL. The CDR3 sequence is 13 residues long. The germline V and J ends were trimmed by 2 bases and 2 bases, with 7 bases remaining between them. The CDR3 sequence is CASSQQTAYEQYF. CDR3 nucleotide sequence: TGCGCCAGCAGCCAACAGACGGCCTACGAGCAGTACTTC.

The V and J genes are TRBV11-2 and TRBJ2-3, with 10 nucleotides matching TRBD2. The CDR3 is made up of 15 amino acids. Trimming cost V 2 bases and J 7 bases; bases outside gene matches: 6. CDR1 is SGHAT and CDR2 is FQNNGV in the germline V gene. CDR3 amino acids: CASSLRTSGIYTQYF. The CDR3 DNA reads as TGTGCCAGCAGCTTACGTACTAGCGGGATTTATACGCAGTATTTT.

The rearrangement uses TRBV10-3 and TRBJ2-2, with a possible D match to TRBD1 (6 bases). The V gene's germline CDR1 is ENHRY and CDR2 SYGVKD. The CDR3 covers 15 residues. The germline V and J ends were trimmed by 6 bases and 4 bases, with 15 bases remaining between them. CDR3 amino acids: CAISYRDSSTGELFF. CDR3 DNA sequence: TGTGCCATCAGCTACAGGGATTCGTCCACCGGGGAGCTGTTTTTT.

The chain joins TRBV20-1 to TRBJ2-3, with 9 bases aligning to TRBD1. The length of the CDR3 is 14 residues. V was clipped by 5 bases and J by 2 bases; unmatched bases: 5. Germline CDR1 and CDR2: DFQATT and SNEGSKA (reference sequence). The CDR3 here is CSAEGQGDTDTQYF. The DNA of the CDR3 is TGCAGTGCTGAGGGACAGGGTGACACAGATACGCAGTATTTT.

This clonotype appeared a few times. This chain joins TRBV29-1 and TRBJ1-5, with TRBD1 as a possible D gene (5 bases). The CDR3 is made up of 12 amino acids. V gave up 6 bases and J gave up 5 bases, with 11 bases separating them. CDR1 and CDR2 from the germline V gene are SQVTM and ANQGSEA. CDR3 bases: TGCAGCGTCCGACAAGGGGATCAGCCCCAGCATTTT. Its translation: CSVRQGDQPQHF.

The chain is built from TRBV12-3 or TRBV12-4 and TRBJ1-4; D is unclear. The CDR3 consists of 13 residues. The ends were cut back, 3 bases at V and 4 bases at J, with 6 bases in the middle. The CDR3 reads CASSFQVNEKLFF. The CDR3 DNA reads as TGTGCCAGCAGTTTTCAGGTTAATGAAAAACTGTTTTTT.

The sample holds a few counts of this clonotype. V gene TRBV6-5 combines with J gene TRBJ2-7; the D gene is possibly TRBD2 (6 bases). This CDR3 spans 15 amino acids. V was trimmed by 0 bases and J by 6 bases, leaving 15 bases between them. In germline, CDR1 is MNHEY, CDR2 SVGAGI. DNA for the CDR3: TGTGCCAGCAGTTACTCCGGCAGTCCAGCGGGCGAGCAGTACTTC. Encoded protein: CASSYSGSPAGEQYF.

The chain is built from TRBV6-5 and TRBJ2-1; 10 positions agree with TRBD2. V lost 0 bases to trimming and J lost 7 bases; unmatched junction nucleotides: 6. This CDR3 is built from 16 residues. The V gene's germline CDR1 is MNHEY and CDR2 SVGAGI. The CDR3, as DNA: TGTGCCAGCAGTTACTCGAGGCTAGCGGGAGATAATGAGCAGTTCTTC. The encoded protein is CASSYSRLAGDNEQFF.

Concerning this clonotype itself: The junction departs from the called germline gene at one end, perhaps through a read error. The V gene is TRBV10-3, the J gene TRBJ2-1; D gene ambiguous. Germline V lookup: CDR1 ENHRY, CDR2 SYGVKD. The CDR3 extends over 13 amino acids. The CDR3 here is CAIKAITHNEQFF. Here the CDR3 DNA reads TGCGCCATCAAGGCGATAACTCACAATGAGCAGTTCTTC.

The rearrangement joins TRBV11-2 to TRBJ1-2; D is perhaps TRBD1 (6 bases). This CDR3 is 14 amino acids long. Germline CDR1 reads SGHAT; CDR2 reads FQNNGV. V gave up 5 bases and J gave up 4 bases, with 14 bases separating them. Here the CDR3 reads CASSHGRGRYGYTF. The CDR3 DNA is TGTGCCAGCAGCCATGGCCGGGGGCGCTATGGCTACACCTTC.

This clonotype has more than one count but fewer than ten. V gene TRBV20-1 combines with J gene TRBJ2-5; the match to TRBD2 covers 7 bases. The end of the DNA fits TRBJ2-7 better, so the J call may be wrong. The V gene's germline CDR1 is DFQATT and CDR2 SNEGSKA (reference sequence). The CDR3 has 14 amino acids. CDR3 DNA: TGCAGTGCTAGCGCGCTAGCGGTAAACTACGAGCAGTACTTC. This translates into CSASALAVNYEQYF.

This clonotype turned up a few times. This chain joins TRBV2 and TRBJ2-1, with D unclear. Trimming took off 3 bases at V and 0 bases at J, with 9 bases between the two ends. The CDR3 length is 15 residues. Looked up from germline, CDR1 is SNHLY and CDR2 is FYNNEI. The CDR3 protein is CASSDRESSYNEQFF. The CDR3 DNA is TGTGCCAGCAGTGACAGAGAAAGCTCCTACAATGAGCAGTTCTTC.

This sequence joins TRBV4-1 and TRBJ2-5; no clear D. This CDR3 has 16 residues. Trimming pared 4 bases from V and 0 bases from J, leaving 15 bases between. Germline V gene data show CDR1 as MGHRA and CDR2 as YSYEKL. For the CDR3, the DNA is TGCGCCAGCAGCCCTAAAGGACGTAAGCACCAAGAGACCCAGTACTTC. Encoded protein: CASSPKGRKHQETQYF.

The chain carries TRBV6-5 and TRBJ2-1; perhaps TRBD2 as D (6 bases). CDR1 is MNHEY and CDR2 is SVGAGI in the germline V gene. Trimming removed 6 bases at V and 4 bases at J, with 19 bases between. The length of the CDR3 is 16 residues. The CDR3 DNA reads as TGTGCCAGCAGCGCACCCCGAGGGCGGGAATACAATGAGCAGTTCTTC. This translates into CASSAPRGREYNEQFF.

The rearrangement uses TRBV4-3 and TRBJ2-3; D gene unclear. Germline V gives CDR1 LGHNA, CDR2 YSLEER. The CDR3 contains 14 residues. The germline V and J ends were trimmed by 3 bases and 6 bases, with 13 bases remaining between them. CDR3 in amino acids: CASSHQLGSDTQYF. The CDR3 DNA sequence: TGCGCCAGCAGCCACCAGTTGGGTTCCGATACGCAGTATTTT.

The chain uses TRBV29-1 and TRBJ1-2; D possibly corresponds to TRBD1 (5 bases). V shed 6 bases and J shed 2 bases, with 10 bases lying between them. The germline V gene encodes CDR1 SQVTM and CDR2 ANQGSEA. The CDR3 loop spans 12 amino acids. The CDR3 bases are TGCAGCGTGTGGGGCCGCAACTATGGCTACACCTTC. Its protein is CSVWGRNYGYTF.

This clonotype was observed a few times. V and J are TRBV27 and TRBJ2-7, with D maybe TRBD1 (6 bases). The V end lost 3 bases, the J end lost 2 bases, and 11 bases lay between the germline ends. Germline CDR1 is MNHEY and CDR2 is SMNVEV (reference sequence). This CDR3 comprises 14 residues. CDR3 protein: CASSFSGGPYEQYF. The CDR3 DNA is TGTGCCAGCAGTTTCTCTGGGGGCCCCTACGAGCAGTACTTC.

The genes are TRBV7-6 and TRBJ2-1; TRBD2 matches 7 bases. V was pared by 1 base and J by 7 bases, with 10 bases of the junction left unmatched. CDR3 length equals 16 residues. Germline V lookup: CDR1 SGHVS, CDR2 FNYEAQ. CDR3 sequence: CASSLVRGGNGNEQFF. Here the CDR3 DNA reads TGTGCCAGCAGCTTAGTTAGGGGAGGGAATGGTAATGAGCAGTTCTTC.

The V gene is TRBV20-1, the J gene TRBJ1-6; D is ambiguous. This CDR3 spans 16 amino acids. The V gene's germline CDR1 is DFQATT and CDR2 SNEGSKA (reference sequence). The V end lost 0 bases, the J end lost 7 bases, and 16 bases lay between the germline ends. The CDR3 loop is CSARESGVLRNSPLHF. The CDR3 nucleotides read TGCAGTGCTAGAGAATCTGGCGTCCTTAGAAATTCACCCCTCCACTTT.

DNA of the CDR3: TGCGCCAGCAGCGGAAGAGCGGGTGGGGAGACCCAGTACTTC. It translates to CASSGRAGGETQYF. The chain is built from TRBV4-3 and TRBJ2-5, with D maybe TRBD2 (6 bases). V was clipped by 5 bases and J by 5 bases, with 15 bases between them. The CDR3 is 14 amino acids. CDR1 and CDR2 (germline): LGHNA, YSLEER.

A few counts support this clonotype. The chain has TRBV4-1 and TRBJ2-1; TRBD2 matches 7 bases. The CDR3 consists of 17 residues. Germline CDR1 MGHRA, CDR2 YSYEKL. Trimming took 1 base from V and 6 from J; bases not matched to a gene: 12. CDR3 region: CASSQGQLAKLFNEQFF. The CDR3 DNA reads TGCGCCAGCAGCCAAGGTCAACTAGCGAAGCTGTTCAATGAGCAGTTCTTC.

The V and J genes are TRBV4-3 and TRBJ2-1; perhaps TRBD1 as D (6 bases). Trimming stripped 2 bases from V and 5 bases from J, with 13 bases between. The germline gives CDR1 LGHNA, CDR2 YSLEER. This CDR3 comprises 15 residues. In DNA form, the CDR3 reads TGCGCCAGCAGCCAAATAGCCGGGACAAACAATGAGCAGTTCTTC. This sequence encodes CASSQIAGTNNEQFF.

This clonotype was seen a few times. The gene calls are TRBV4-3 and TRBJ2-7; 9 bases align to TRBD1. Germline V gene data show CDR1 as LGHNA and CDR2 as YSLEER. V shed 1 base, J shed 9 bases, and the junction held 4 bases outside the gene matches. The CDR3 spans 13 residues. This CDR3 is CASSQGTGDVQYF. The CDR3 coding sequence is TGCGCCAGCAGCCAAGGGACAGGGGATGTGCAGTACTTC.